One and the same sample provided the 27 T cell receptor beta chains below, sequenced in a study of T cell responses to AZD1222 COVID-19 vaccine (dated by TCRdb to the early 2020s). The sample's time point label, in plain terms: baseline before first vaccination. The method was the immunoSEQ multiplex PCR assay. The immuneACCESS repertoire file appears here via TCRdb, limited to in-frame rearrangements. These files lack a portion of the clones; in checked studies, under half of the deficit traces to unresolved V genes, and the cause of the others is not known. For this sample the table gives about 100,000 clones, of which approximately 90% were detected only once. Under 20% of the sample lies in the top ten. The specimen was peripheral blood, collected on day 0 of AZD1222 vaccination. Receptor source: an adult in good health.

The chain employs TRBV4-1 and TRBJ2-1; D is tentatively TRBD1 or TRBD2 (5 bases each). Germline V gene lookup returns CDR1 MGHRA and CDR2 YSYEKL. The CDR3 totals 16 residues. Trimming left V 5 bases short and J 3 bases short, with 17 bases between. The CDR3 loop is CASSSPVGTYYNEQFF. Written as DNA, the CDR3 is TGCGCCAGCAGCTCACCAGTGGGGACGTACTACAATGAGCAGTTCTTC.

The V gene is TRBV9, the J gene TRBJ1-2; 10 bases agree with TRBD1. Germline assignment: CDR1 SGDLS and CDR2 YYNGEE. The CDR3 consists of 12 residues. Trimming removed 5 bases from V and 7 bases from J; junction bases left unmatched: 2. DNA for the CDR3: TGTGCCAGCAGGGGACAGGGGCTTGGCTACACCTTC. Its protein is CASRGQGLGYTF.

As concerns this clone: A read error may account for a junction end that differs from germline. V gene TRBV29-1 combines with J gene TRBJ1-2; 9 bases match TRBD1. The CDR3 spans 18 residues. Germline assignment: CDR1 SQVTM and CDR2 ANQGSEA. The CDR3 sequence is CSADIVLPGQGSGYGYAF. Written as DNA, the CDR3 is TGCAGCGCGGACATCGTCCTACCAGGACAGGGGAGCGGCTATGGCTACGCCTTC.

Only one count was recorded for this clone. This chain uses TRBV18 with TRBJ2-3; 7 bases map to TRBD2. This CDR3 contains 17 residues. V shed 6 bases and J 0 bases; nucleotides not matched to a gene: 12. Germline lookup yields CDR1 KGHSH and CDR2 LQKENI. The CDR3 region has the DNA TGTGCCAGCTCCCTCCCCGGGGGAGGGGTAAGCACAGATACGCAGTATTTT. Encoded protein: CASSLPGGGVSTDTQYF.

The chain links TRBV6-5 to TRBJ1-4, with 8 bases aligning to TRBD1. Trimming at V came to 5 bases and at J to 7 bases, leaving 6 bases not matched to a gene. This CDR3 contains 14 residues. Germline CDR1 is MNHEY and CDR2 is SVGAGI. CDR3 amino acids: CASSSGQGFEKLFF. In nucleotides, the CDR3 is TGTGCCAGCAGTAGTGGACAGGGCTTTGAAAAACTGTTTTTT.

CDR3 DNA sequence: TGCGCCAGCAGTGAGTTAGCAGGGAACTATGGCTACACCTTC. Translating it yields CASSELAGNYGYTF. V is TRBV10-2 and J is TRBJ1-2, with D possibly TRBD1 on 5 matching bases. V was clipped by 1 base and J by 2 bases, with 8 bases between them. The CDR3 spans 14 residues. Germline CDR1 reads WSHSY; CDR2 reads SAAADI.

The CDR3 DNA is TGCGCCAGCAGTCCTTCAATAAGACAGGGATTTCGATTTAATGAAAAACTGTTTTTT. This sequence encodes CASSPSIRQGFRFNEKLFF. The chain links TRBV23-1 to TRBJ1-4; 7 bases are shared with TRBD1. TRBV23-1 is given ORF status, its function remaining uncertain. This CDR3 has 19 residues. The trim removed 4 bases at V and 4 bases at J, leaving 18 bases unmatched.

This chain connects TRBV5-4 to TRBJ2-7; 13 bases agree with TRBD2. Germline values: CDR1 SGHNT, CDR2 YYREEE (reference sequence). With V trimmed by 4 bases and J by 4 bases, 5 bases remained unmatched. CDR3 length: 15 amino acids. This CDR3 reads CASSQGLAGEYEQYF. DNA for the CDR3: TGTGCCAGCAGCCAAGGACTAGCGGGGGAGTACGAGCAGTACTTC.

The chain employs TRBV30 and TRBJ1-1; D gene ambiguous. This CDR3 has 13 residues. V was cut by 4 bases and J by 6 bases, with 15 bases left in between. The V gene's germline CDR1 is GTSNPN and CDR2 SVGIG (reference sequence). The CDR3 reads CAWNRARGPEAFF. CDR3 DNA sequence: TGTGCCTGGAATCGGGCTCGAGGGCCTGAAGCTTTCTTT.

This CDR3 reads CASGLRQWGQGEYEQYF. Here the CDR3 DNA reads TGTGCTAGTGGTTTGAGGCAGTGGGGACAGGGGGAGTACGAGCAGTACTTC. This rearrangement joins TRBV12-5 to TRBJ2-7, with 11 bases identical to TRBD1. V shed 2 bases and J 4 bases; nucleotides not matched to a gene: 10. The germline gives CDR1 LGHNT, CDR2 FRNRAP. The CDR3 loop spans 17 amino acids.

V usage is TRBV5-1 and J usage is TRBJ2-1; unclear D gene. Germline CDR1 SGHRS, CDR2 YFSETQ. The CDR3 sequence is 11 residues long. V was shortened by 4 bases and J by 10 bases, with 9 bases between the two germline ends. In DNA form, the CDR3 reads TGCGCCAGCAGCGGTTTTCGGGAGCAGTTCTTC. Residues: CASSGFREQFF.

This clone was observed a single time. This chain connects TRBV5-1 to TRBJ1-4; 9 bases line up with TRBD1. The CDR3 has 17 residues. V was clipped by 4 bases and J by 0 bases; unmatched bases: 7. Germline CDR1 and CDR2: SGHRS and YFSETQ. The CDR3 region is CASSEQGAGATNEKLFF. Written as DNA, the CDR3 is TGCGCCAGCAGCGAACAGGGGGCCGGGGCAACTAATGAAAAACTGTTTTTT.

The chain links TRBV6-2 or TRBV6-3 to TRBJ2-2; D unclear. The CDR3 is 13 amino acids. V was cut by 5 bases and J by 4 bases, with 8 bases left in between. CDR1 is MNHEY, CDR2 SVGEGT, per germline. CDR3 in amino acids: CASSLRATGELFF. CDR3 sequence (DNA): TGTGCCAGCAGTCTCCGCGCCACCGGGGAGCTGTTTTTT.

The chain uses TRBV30 and TRBJ1-1; D remains ambiguous. V gave up 0 bases and J gave up 1 base, with 15 bases separating them. The length of the CDR3 is 16 residues. Germline-derived CDR1 and CDR2 are GTSNPN and SVGIG (reference sequence). In DNA, the CDR3 is TGTGCCTGGAGTGTACGGTCGGCCGGCAGGAACACTGAAGCTTTCTTT. It yields the protein CAWSVRSAGRNTEAFF.

The chain uses TRBV6-6 and TRBJ2-1, with 7 bases aligning to TRBD2. CDR3 length: 12 amino acids. Unmatched junction bases numbered 10, after V lost 5 bases and J lost 15 bases. Germline V CDR1 and CDR2: MNHNY, SVGAGI (reference sequence). CDR3 loop: CASSDPGLFPFF. The CDR3 region has the DNA TGTGCCAGCAGTGACCCGGGACTATTTCCGTTCTTC.

The V gene is TRBV10-3, the J gene TRBJ1-2; 8 nucleotides agree with TRBD1. There are 13 residues in the CDR3. Trimming at V came to 4 bases and at J to 2 bases, leaving 0 bases not matched to a gene. The germline CDR1 and CDR2 sequences are ENHRY and SYGVKD. CDR3 nucleotide sequence: TGTGCCATCAGTGGGACAGGGAACTATGGCTACACCTTC. This encodes CAISGTGNYGYTF.

The J gene is TRBJ1-2, the V gene TRBV7-2; D is possibly TRBD1 (6 bases). This CDR3 contains 13 residues. V shed 4 bases and J shed 8 bases, with 14 bases lying between them. Germline values: CDR1 SGHTA, CDR2 FQGNSA. The CDR3 loop reads CASSSLTGLGYTF. In DNA, the CDR3 is TGTGCCAGCAGCTCACTCACAGGGTTGGGCTACACCTTC.

The genes are TRBV7-2 and TRBJ2-7; D gene ambiguous. The CDR3 is 14 amino acids. Germline CDR1 SGHTA, CDR2 FQGNSA. The germline V and J ends were trimmed by 3 bases and 4 bases, with 13 bases remaining between them. CDR3 DNA: TGTGCCAGCAGCTTCTCCCAAGGCCCATACGAGCAGTACTTC. Amino acids: CASSFSQGPYEQYF.

This sequence joins TRBV6-2 or TRBV6-3 and TRBJ1-5; no clear D gene. Germline CDR1 reads MNHEY; CDR2 reads SVGEGT. The V and J ends lost 2 bases and 7 bases respectively, with 12 bases between them. The CDR3 is 14 amino acids. Written as DNA, the CDR3 is TGTGCCAGCAGTTACCCCGATAGCGTGCAGCCCCAGCATTTT. Translated, it gives CASSYPDSVQPQHF.

The rearrangement links TRBV7-9 to TRBJ1-1, with no clear D. V gave up 2 bases and J gave up 6 bases, with 10 bases separating them. The CDR3 runs 13 residues. Germline V gene lookup returns CDR1 SEHNR and CDR2 FQNEAQ (reference sequence). The CDR3 nucleotides read TGTGCCAGCAGCTTACGGTCCGAGGCTGAAGCTTTCTTT. It specifies CASSLRSEAEAFF.

This clone has just one count. The gene calls are TRBV14 and TRBJ2-7; possible D gene TRBD1, 5 bases. V was clipped by 2 bases and J by 8 bases, with 19 bases between them. Germline CDR1 reads SGHDN; CDR2 reads FVKESK. This CDR3 has 15 amino acids. The CDR3 nucleotides read TGTGCCAGCAGCCAAATCCGCGCAGGGTTAACCAAGCAGTACTTC. Encoded protein: CASSQIRAGLTKQYF.

The chain combines TRBV1 with TRBJ1-2; the table's D call, TRBD1, has no DNA check behind it. TRBV1 is annotated as a pseudogene. This CDR3 comprises 16 residues. The CDR3 reads CTSSQGETGTNYGYTF. In nucleotides, the CDR3 is TGCACCAGCAGCCAAGGAGAGACAGGTACTAACTATGGCTACACCTTC.

The J gene is TRBJ1-1, the V gene TRBV4-1; D may be TRBD1 (6 bases). The V end lost 0 bases, the J end lost 0 bases, and 14 bases lay between the germline ends. This CDR3 contains 17 residues. Per germline, CDR1 MGHRA and CDR2 YSYEKL. The DNA for the CDR3 is TGCGCCAGCAGCCAAGACGGGGGCGCCGGGATGAACACTGAAGCTTTCTTT. The encoded protein is CASSQDGGAGMNTEAFF.

J is TRBJ1-5 and V is TRBV4-1; the D gene is possibly TRBD1 (5 bases). CDR3 length: 14 residues. Germline CDR1 and CDR2: MGHRA and YSYEKL. The V end was cut by 3 bases, the J end by 4 bases, with 10 bases between. This CDR3 is CASSQGVGNQPQHF. CDR3 DNA: TGCGCCAGCAGCCAGGGGGTAGGAAATCAGCCCCAGCATTTT.

This chain joins TRBV7-9 and TRBJ1-3, with 7 positions matching TRBD1. The trim removed 5 bases at V and 0 bases at J, leaving 10 bases unmatched. The CDR3 extends over 17 amino acids. Germline CDR1 is SEHNR and CDR2 is FQNEAQ (reference sequence). CDR3 nucleotides: TGTGCCAGCAGCCCGAGGGACAGTGCCGCCTCTGGAAACACCATATATTTT. Translation gives CASSPRDSAASGNTIYF.

To note about this clone: At one of its ends the junction is not consistent with the germline gene, which may arise from a read error. The chain is built from TRBV7-7 and TRBJ2-5; 8 nucleotides align to TRBD1. The CDR3 is 15 residues long. Germline-derived CDR1 and CDR2 are SSHAT and FNYEAQ (reference sequence). The CDR3 protein is CASSLDRGQQETQYF. The CDR3 DNA reads TGTGCTAGCAGCCTCGACAGGGGACAACAAGAGACCCAGTACTTC.

The rearrangement links TRBV6-5 to TRBJ1-6; 9 bases agree with TRBD1. The CDR3 runs 14 residues. Looked up from germline, CDR1 is MNHEY and CDR2 is SVGAGI. Unmatched junction bases numbered 7, after V lost 6 bases and J lost 10 bases. The CDR3 DNA reads TGTGCCAGCAGGGGGACAGGGATAAGGTCACCCCTCCACTTT. It is translated as CASRGTGIRSPLHF.